The rows below give T cell receptor beta chains drawn from one sample of a study of blood T cell repertoires in COVID-19. Libraries were prepared by immunoSEQ multiplex PCR; TCRdb keeps only in-frame clonotypes and omits some of them. The sample contains about 81,000 clones, around 88% of which appear only once. Sequencing was done on a sample of peripheral blood. These receptors were obtained from a woman older than 75 with acute or convalescent COVID-19. The CDR3 runs from the conserved cysteine through the conserved F or W. The D gene is left open where the match is weak. Rows may omit the clone size; those that give it use once, few, many or a size class.

j_call,v_call,clone_size,d_call,cdr3_aa,cdr3_nt
TRBJ2-3,TRBV19,.,TRBD2,CASSTSGLAGASDTQYF,TGTGCCAGTAGTACGTCGGGACTAGCGGGGGCCTCAGATACGCAGTATTTT
TRBJ2-1,TRBV3-1/TRBV3-2,.,TRBD2,CASSPPGGGASRGVF,TGTGCCAGCAGCCCACCTGGCGGGGGGGCCTCTAGGGGGGTCTTC
TRBJ1-1,TRBV6-1,once,TRBD1,CASSEAWDRGAEAFF,TGTGCCAGCAGTGAAGCTTGGGACAGGGGAGCTGAAGCTTTCTTT
TRBJ2-1,TRBV3-1/TRBV3-2,.,.,CASSYLGKGGYNEQFF,TGTGCCAGCAGCTACCTCGGGAAGGGGGGGTACAATGAGCAGTTCTTC
TRBJ1-2,TRBV6-2/TRBV6-3,.,.,CASSYGEYGYTF,TGTGCCAGCAGTTACGGAGAGTATGGCTACACCTTC
TRBJ1-1,TRBV30,once,.,CAWSVGLRNANTEAFF,TGTGCCTGGAGTGTGGGACTTAGAAATGCGAACACTGAAGCTTTCTTT
TRBJ2-7,TRBV6-5,.,.,CASSYLGGGEQYF,TGTGCCAGCAGTTACTTAGGGGGGGGTGAGCAGTACTTC
TRBJ2-7,TRBV5-5,few,.,CASSLVGDQTYEQYF,TGTGCCAGCAGCTTGGTAGGAGATCAGACCTACGAGCAGTACTTC
TRBJ1-2,TRBV5-6,.,.,CASSSLDSIRHYGYTF,TGTGCCAGCAGCTCACTAGACTCCATTAGACACTATGGCTACACCTTC
TRBJ2-1,TRBV10-3,few,TRBD1,CAISAPGQGNNEQFF,TGTGCCATCAGTGCCCCGGGACAGGGGAACAATGAGCAGTTCTTC
TRBJ2-2,TRBV29-1,once,.,CSVGSPYGTGELFF,TGCAGCGTTGGCTCCCCGTACGGGACCGGGGAGCTGTTTTTT
TRBJ2-1,TRBV2,.,TRBD1,CASLPPTGANEQFF,TGTGCCAGCCTCCCCCCGACAGGGGCCAATGAGCAGTTCTTC
TRBJ2-1,TRBV6-5,once,TRBD2,CASRTSGINEQFF,TGTGCCAGCAGGACTAGCGGAATAAATGAGCAGTTCTTC
TRBJ2-3,TRBV24-1,.,.,CATSPADTDTQYF,TGTGCCACCAGTCCAGCGGACACAGATACGCAGTATTTT
TRBJ2-1,TRBV6-2/TRBV6-3,once,TRBD2,CASSPRIFASGGYNEQFF,TGTGCCAGCAGTCCCCGCATATTTGCTAGCGGGGGTTACAATGAGCAGTTCTTC
TRBJ1-2,TRBV7-2,.,TRBD1,CASSPPGQGFGYTF,TGTGCCAGCAGTCCACCGGGACAGGGGTTTGGCTACACCTTC
TRBJ2-1,TRBV5-4,.,TRBD2,CASTPGGAADNEQFF,TGTGCCAGCACTCCCGGGGGGGCCGCCGACAATGAGCAGTTCTTC
TRBJ2-3,TRBV6-5,once,.,CASKDGRDRTDTQYF,TGTGCCAGCAAGGACGGTCGGGATCGCACAGATACGCAGTATTTT
TRBJ1-6,TRBV18,.,.,CASSPGPNSPLHF,TGTGCCAGCTCACCGGGGCCAAATTCACCCCTCCACTTT
TRBJ2-1,TRBV2,.,TRBD2,CASRNRASGEGNEQFF,TGTGCCAGCAGGAATAGGGCCAGCGGGGAGGGCAATGAGCAGTTCTTC
TRBJ2-5,TRBV10-2,once,.,CASSPSLGVTQYF,TGCGCCAGCAGCCCCTCTTTAGGAGTGACCCAGTACTTC
TRBJ1-6,TRBV14,once,.,CASSPARGSPLHF,TGTGCCAGCAGCCCGGCCCGGGGTTCACCCCTCCACTTT
TRBJ2-3,TRBV13,.,TRBD2,CASSPSSGLTDTQYF,TGTGCCAGCAGCCCATCTAGCGGGCTCACAGATACGCAGTATTTT
TRBJ2-5,TRBV2,.,TRBD2,CASSGLQTSSQETQYF,TGTGCCAGCAGCGGACTCCAGACTAGCTCTCAAGAGACCCAGTACTTC
TRBJ2-1,TRBV24-1,.,TRBD2,CATPSGSGVNEQFF,TGTGCCACCCCCTCGGGGAGCGGGGTAAATGAGCAGTTCTTC
TRBJ2-1,TRBV9,.,TRBD2,CASSAGLGVDEQFF,TGTGCCAGCAGCGCAGGACTAGGTGTGGATGAGCAGTTCTTC
TRBJ2-3,TRBV9,.,TRBD2,CASSPVGGGANTQYF,TGTGCCAGCAGCCCTGTGGGCGGGGGGGCTAATACGCAGTATTTT
TRBJ1-4,TRBV5-1,.,.,CASSLTGTREKLFF,TGCGCCAGCAGCTTAACAGGGACACGTGAAAAACTGTTTTTT
TRBJ1-2,TRBV2,.,.,CASAGDGYTF,TGTGCCAGCGCAGGGGATGGCTACACCTTC
TRBJ1-2,TRBV27,.,TRBD1,CASSYRDRGRYGYTF,TGTGCCAGCAGTTACCGGGACAGGGGTCGGTATGGCTACACCTTC
TRBJ2-3,TRBV5-1,.,.,CASSQTSTDTQYF,TGCGCCAGCAGCCAGACTAGCACAGATACGCAGTATTTT
TRBJ2-2,TRBV12-5,.,TRBD1,CASGNDRGLYTGELFF,TGTGCTAGTGGTAACGACAGGGGGCTGTACACCGGGGAGCTGTTTTTT
TRBJ2-3,TRBV11-2,.,.,CASSPSGWLDTQYF,TGTGCCAGCAGCCCGTCAGGATGGCTAGATACGCAGTATTTT
TRBJ2-3,TRBV19,.,TRBD2,CASAGLAVGTDTQYF,TGTGCCTCAGCGGGACTAGCGGTAGGCACAGATACGCAGTATTTT
TRBJ1-6,TRBV30,.,TRBD1,CAWTPGGSSYNSPLHF,TGTGCCTGGACCCCAGGGGGTAGCTCCTATAATTCACCCCTCCACTTT
TRBJ1-2,TRBV7-8,.,.,CASSLARGTVYGYTF,TGTGCCAGCAGCTTAGCGCGGGGAACAGTCTATGGCTACACCTTC
TRBJ1-4,TRBV7-2,.,.,CASSLDSINEKLFF,TGTGCCAGCAGCTTAGACAGCATTAATGAAAAACTGTTTTTT
TRBJ2-1,TRBV12-3/TRBV12-4,.,.,CASSRENEQFF,TGTGCCAGCAGTCGTGAGAATGAGCAGTTCTTC
TRBJ1-1,TRBV30,.,TRBD1,CAWSRTGEAFF,TGTGCCTGGAGCAGGACAGGCGAAGCTTTCTTT
TRBJ1-5,TRBV21-1,.,.,CASSKASGTGNQPQHF,TGTGCCAGCAGCAAAGCTTCCGGGACAGGCAATCAGCCCCAGCATTTT
TRBJ2-1,TRBV11-3,.,TRBD2,CASSLGMRTSGPSYNEQFF,TGTGCCAGCAGCTTAGGGATGCGTACTAGCGGGCCCTCCTACAATGAGCAGTTCTTC
TRBJ2-2,TRBV27,.,.,CASSLTRSRKTGELFF,TGTGCCAGCAGTTTAACGCGGAGTAGGAAGACCGGGGAGCTGTTTTTT
TRBJ1-3,TRBV19,.,.,CASSISAGSGNTIYF,TGTGCCAGTAGTATATCGGCAGGATCCGGAAACACCATATATTTT
TRBJ1-2,TRBV5-4,.,.,CASSTSGIYGYTF,TGTGCCAGCAGCACCTCGGGGATCTATGGCTACACCTTC
TRBJ2-3,TRBV6-2/TRBV6-3,.,.,CASSYAVRAEATDTQYF,TGTGCCAGCAGTTACGCCGTACGAGCGGAAGCTACAGATACGCAGTATTTT